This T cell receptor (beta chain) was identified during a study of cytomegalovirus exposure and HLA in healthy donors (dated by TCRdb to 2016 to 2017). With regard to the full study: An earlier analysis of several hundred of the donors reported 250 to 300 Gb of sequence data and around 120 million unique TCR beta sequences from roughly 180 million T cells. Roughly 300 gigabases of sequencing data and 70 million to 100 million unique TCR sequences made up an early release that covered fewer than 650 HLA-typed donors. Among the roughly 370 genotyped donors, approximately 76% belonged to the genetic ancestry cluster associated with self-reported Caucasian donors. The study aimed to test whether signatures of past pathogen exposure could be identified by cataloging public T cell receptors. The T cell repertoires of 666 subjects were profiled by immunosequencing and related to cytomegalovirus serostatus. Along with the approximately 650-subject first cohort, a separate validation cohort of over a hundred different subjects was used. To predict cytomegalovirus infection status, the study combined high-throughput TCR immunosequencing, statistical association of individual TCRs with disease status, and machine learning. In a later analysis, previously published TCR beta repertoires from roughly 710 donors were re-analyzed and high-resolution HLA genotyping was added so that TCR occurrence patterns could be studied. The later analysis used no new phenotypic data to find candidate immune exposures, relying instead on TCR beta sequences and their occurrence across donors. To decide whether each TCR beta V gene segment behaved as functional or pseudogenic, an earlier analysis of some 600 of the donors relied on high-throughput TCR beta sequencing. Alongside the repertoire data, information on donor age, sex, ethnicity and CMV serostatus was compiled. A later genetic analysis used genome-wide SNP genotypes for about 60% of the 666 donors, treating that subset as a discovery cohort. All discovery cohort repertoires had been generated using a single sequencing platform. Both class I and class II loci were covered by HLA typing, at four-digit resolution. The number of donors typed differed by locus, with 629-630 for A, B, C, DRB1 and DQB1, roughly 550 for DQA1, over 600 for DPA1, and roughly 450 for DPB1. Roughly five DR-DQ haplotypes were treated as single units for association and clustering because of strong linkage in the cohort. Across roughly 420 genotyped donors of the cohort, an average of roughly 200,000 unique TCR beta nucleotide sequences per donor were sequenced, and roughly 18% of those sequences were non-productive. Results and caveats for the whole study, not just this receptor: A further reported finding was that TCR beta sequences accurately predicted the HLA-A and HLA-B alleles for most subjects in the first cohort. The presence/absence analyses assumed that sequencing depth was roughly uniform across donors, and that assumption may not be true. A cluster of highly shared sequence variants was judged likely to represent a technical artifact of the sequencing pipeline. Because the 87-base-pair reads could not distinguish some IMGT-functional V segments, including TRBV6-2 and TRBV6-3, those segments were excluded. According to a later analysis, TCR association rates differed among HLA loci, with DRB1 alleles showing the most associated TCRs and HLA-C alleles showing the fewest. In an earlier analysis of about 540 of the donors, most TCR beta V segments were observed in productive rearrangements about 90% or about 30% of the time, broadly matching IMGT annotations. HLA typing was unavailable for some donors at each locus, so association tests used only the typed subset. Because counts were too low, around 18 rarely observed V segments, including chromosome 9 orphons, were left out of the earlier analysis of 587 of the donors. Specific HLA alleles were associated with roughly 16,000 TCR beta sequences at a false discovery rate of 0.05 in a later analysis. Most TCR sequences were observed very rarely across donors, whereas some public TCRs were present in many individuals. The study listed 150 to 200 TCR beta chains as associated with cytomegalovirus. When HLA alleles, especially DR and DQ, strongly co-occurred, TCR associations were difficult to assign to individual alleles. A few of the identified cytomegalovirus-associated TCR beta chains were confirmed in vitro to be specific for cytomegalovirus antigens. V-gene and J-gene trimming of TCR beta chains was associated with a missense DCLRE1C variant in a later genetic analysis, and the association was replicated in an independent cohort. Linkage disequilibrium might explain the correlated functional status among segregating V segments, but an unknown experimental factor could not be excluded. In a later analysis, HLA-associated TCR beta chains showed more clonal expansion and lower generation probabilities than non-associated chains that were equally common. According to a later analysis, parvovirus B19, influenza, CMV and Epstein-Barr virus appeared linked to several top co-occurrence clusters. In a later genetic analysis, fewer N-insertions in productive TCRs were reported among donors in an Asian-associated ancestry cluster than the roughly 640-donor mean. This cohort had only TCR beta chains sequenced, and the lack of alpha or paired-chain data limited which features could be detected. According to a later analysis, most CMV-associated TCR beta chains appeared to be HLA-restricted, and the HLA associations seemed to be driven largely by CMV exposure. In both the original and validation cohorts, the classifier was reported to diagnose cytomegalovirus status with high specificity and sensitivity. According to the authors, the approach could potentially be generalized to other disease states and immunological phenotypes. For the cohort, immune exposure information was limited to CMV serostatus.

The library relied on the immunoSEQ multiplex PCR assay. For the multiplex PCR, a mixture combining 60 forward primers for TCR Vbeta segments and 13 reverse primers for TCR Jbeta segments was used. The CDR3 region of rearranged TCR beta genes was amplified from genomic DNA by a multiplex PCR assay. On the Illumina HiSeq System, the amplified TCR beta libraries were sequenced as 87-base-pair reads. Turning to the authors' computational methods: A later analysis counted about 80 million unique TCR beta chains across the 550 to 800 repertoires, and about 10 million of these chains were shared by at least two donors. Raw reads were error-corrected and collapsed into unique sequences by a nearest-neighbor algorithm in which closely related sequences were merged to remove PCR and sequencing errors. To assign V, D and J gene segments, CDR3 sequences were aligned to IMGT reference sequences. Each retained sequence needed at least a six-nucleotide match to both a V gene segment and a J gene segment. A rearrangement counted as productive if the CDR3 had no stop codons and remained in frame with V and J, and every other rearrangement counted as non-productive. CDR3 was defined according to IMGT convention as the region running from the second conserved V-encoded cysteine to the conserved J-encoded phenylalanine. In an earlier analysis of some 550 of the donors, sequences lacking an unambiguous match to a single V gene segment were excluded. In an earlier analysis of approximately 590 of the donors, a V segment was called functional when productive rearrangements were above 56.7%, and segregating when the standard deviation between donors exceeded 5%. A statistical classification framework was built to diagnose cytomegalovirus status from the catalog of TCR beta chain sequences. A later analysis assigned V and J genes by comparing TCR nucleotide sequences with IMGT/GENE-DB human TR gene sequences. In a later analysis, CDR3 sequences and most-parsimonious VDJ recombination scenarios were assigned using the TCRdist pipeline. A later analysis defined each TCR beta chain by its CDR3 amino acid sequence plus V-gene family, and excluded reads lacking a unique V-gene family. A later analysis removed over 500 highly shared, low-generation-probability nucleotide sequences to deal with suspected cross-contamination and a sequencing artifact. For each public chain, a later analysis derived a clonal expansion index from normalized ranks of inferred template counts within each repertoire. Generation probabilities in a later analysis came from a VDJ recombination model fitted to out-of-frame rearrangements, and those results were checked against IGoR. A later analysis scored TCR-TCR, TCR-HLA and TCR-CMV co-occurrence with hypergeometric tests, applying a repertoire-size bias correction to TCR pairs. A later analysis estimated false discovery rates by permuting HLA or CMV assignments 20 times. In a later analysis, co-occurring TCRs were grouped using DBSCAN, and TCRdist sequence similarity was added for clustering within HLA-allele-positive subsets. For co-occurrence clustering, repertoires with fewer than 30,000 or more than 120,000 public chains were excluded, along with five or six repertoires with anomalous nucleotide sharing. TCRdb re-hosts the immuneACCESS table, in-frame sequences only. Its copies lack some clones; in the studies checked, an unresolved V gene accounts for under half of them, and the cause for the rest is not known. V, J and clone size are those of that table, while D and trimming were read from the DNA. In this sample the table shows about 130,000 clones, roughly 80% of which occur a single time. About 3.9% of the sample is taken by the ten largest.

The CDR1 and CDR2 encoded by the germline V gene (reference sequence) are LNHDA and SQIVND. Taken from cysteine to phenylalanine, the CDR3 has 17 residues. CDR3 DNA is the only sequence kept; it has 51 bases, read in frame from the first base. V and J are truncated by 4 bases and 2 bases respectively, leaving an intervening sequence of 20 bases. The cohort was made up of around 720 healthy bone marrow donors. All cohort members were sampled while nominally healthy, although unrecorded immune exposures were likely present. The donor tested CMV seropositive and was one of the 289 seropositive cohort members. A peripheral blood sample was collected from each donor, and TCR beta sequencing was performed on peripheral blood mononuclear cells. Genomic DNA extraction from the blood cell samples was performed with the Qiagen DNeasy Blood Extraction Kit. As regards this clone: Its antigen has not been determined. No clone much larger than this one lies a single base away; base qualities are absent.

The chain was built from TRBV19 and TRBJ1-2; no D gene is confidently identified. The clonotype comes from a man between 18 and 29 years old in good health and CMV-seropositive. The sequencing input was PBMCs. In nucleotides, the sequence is TGTGCCAGTAGTAATCAGGCGGGTGCGGTGGTGAACTATGGCTACACCTTC. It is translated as CASSNQAGAVVNYGYTF.